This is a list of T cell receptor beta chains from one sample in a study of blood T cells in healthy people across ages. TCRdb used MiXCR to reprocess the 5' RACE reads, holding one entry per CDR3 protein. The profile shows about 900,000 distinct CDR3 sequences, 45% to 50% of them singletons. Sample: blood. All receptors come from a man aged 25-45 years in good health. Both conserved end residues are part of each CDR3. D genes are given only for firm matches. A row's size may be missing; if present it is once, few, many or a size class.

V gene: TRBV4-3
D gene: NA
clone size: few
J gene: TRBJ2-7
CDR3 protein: CASSQAHAPGVSYEQYF
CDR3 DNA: TGCGCCAGCAGCCAAGCTCATGCCCCAGGGGTATCCTACGAGCAGTACTTC

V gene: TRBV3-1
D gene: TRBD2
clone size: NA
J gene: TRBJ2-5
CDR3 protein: CASSFAGTSGPYQETQYF
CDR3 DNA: TGTGCCAGCAGCTTCGCCGGGACTAGCGGTCCTTACCAAGAGACCCAGTACTTC

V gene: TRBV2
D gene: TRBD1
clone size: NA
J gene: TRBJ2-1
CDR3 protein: CASSAGTGNNEQFF
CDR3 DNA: TGTGCCAGCAGCGCCGGGACAGGGAACAATGAGCAGTTCTTC

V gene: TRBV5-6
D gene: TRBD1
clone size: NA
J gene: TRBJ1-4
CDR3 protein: CASSPMGQGGEKLFF
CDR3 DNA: TGTGCCAGCAGCCCTATGGGACAGGGCGGGGAAAAACTGTTTTTT

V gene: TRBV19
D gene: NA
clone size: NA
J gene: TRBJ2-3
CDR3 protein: CASSLQGTYNTDTQYF
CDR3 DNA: TGTGCCAGTAGTCTCCAGGGGACCTACAACACAGATACGCAGTATTTT

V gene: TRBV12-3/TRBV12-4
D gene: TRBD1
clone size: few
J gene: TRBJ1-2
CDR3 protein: CASTPGQGHYGYTF
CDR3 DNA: TGTGCCAGCACCCCGGGACAGGGGCACTATGGCTACACCTTC

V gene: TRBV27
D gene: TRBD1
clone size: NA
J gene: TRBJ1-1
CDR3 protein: CASSSDRGYGMNTEAFF
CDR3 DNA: TGTGCCAGCAGCTCAGACAGGGGCTACGGAATGAACACTGAAGCTTTCTTT

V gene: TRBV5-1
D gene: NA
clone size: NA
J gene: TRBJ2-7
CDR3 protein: CASSPSDGNQVQYF
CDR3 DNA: TGTGCCAGCAGCCCCTCTGATGGGAACCAGGTGCAGTACTTC

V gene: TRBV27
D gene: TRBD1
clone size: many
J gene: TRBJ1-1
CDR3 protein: CASSFLVISGGRGTEAFF
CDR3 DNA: TGTGCCAGCAGTTTCCTGGTCATATCAGGGGGCCGGGGCACTGAAGCTTTCTTT

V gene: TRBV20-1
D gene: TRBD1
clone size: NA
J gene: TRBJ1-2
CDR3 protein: CSPTGGSGYTF
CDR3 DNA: TGCAGTCCTACAGGGGGGAGTGGCTACACCTTC

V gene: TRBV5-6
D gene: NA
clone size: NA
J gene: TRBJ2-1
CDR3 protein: CASNVGANEQFF
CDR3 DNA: TGTGCCAGCAACGTGGGGGCGAATGAGCAGTTCTTC

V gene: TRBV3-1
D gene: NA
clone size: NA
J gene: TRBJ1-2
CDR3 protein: CASSHPKTPYGYTF
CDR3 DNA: TGTGCCAGCAGCCATCCGAAGACGCCCTATGGCTACACCTTC

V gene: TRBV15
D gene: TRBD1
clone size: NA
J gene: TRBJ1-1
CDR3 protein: CATSRGQLVTEAFF
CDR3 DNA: TGTGCCACCAGCAGGGGACAGTTGGTCACTGAAGCTTTCTTT

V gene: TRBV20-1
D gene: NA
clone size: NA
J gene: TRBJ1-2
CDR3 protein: CRATDRDNYGCTF
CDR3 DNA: NA

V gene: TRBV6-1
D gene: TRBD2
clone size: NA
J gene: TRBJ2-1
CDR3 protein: CASSELAGGVGNEQFF
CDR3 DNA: TGTGCCAGCAGTGAACTAGCGGGGGGCGTCGGCAATGAGCAGTTCTTC

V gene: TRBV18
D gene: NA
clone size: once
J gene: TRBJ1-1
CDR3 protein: CASSPNLGRDMNTEAFF
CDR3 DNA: TGTGCCAGCTCACCAAATTTGGGCCGGGACATGAACACTGAAGCTTTCTTT

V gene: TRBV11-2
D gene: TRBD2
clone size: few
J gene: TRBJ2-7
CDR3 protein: CASSYILWRGTTYEQYF
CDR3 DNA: TGTGCCAGCAGCTACATACTATGGCGGGGGACCACCTACGAGCAGTACTTC

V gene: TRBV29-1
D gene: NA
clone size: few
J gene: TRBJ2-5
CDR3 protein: CSVAGGQQETQYF
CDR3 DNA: TGCAGCGTAGCCGGGGGACAGCAAGAGACCCAGTACTTC

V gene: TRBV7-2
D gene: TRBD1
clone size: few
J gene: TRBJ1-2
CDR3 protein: CASSPYRGPNYGYTF
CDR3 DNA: TGTGCCAGCAGCCCCTACAGGGGGCCAAACTATGGCTACACCTTC

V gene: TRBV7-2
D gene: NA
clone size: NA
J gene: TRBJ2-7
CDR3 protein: CASSPALATSYEQYF
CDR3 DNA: TGTGCCAGCAGCCCGGCTCTAGCGACCTCCTACGAGCAGTACTTC

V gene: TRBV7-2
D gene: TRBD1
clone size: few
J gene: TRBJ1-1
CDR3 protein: CASSFTGGKTEAFF
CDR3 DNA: TGTGCCAGCAGCTTTACAGGGGGCAAAACTGAAGCTTTCTTT

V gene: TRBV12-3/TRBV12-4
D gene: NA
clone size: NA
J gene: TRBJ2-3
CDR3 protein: CASSSQSSVITDTQYF
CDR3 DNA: TGTGCCAGCAGTTCTCAAAGTAGCGTAATAACAGATACGCAGTATTTT

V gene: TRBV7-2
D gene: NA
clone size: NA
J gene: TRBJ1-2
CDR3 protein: CASSQIGPQGDYGYTF
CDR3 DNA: TGTGCCAGCAGCCAAATCGGCCCCCAGGGCGACTATGGCTACACCTTC

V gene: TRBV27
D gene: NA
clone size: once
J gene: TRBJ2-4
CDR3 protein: CASSITGREQYF
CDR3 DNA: TGTGCCAGCAGTATCACCGGGCGAGAGCAGTACTTC

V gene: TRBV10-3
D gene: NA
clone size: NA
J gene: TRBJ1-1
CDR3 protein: CAISAEPGTEAFF
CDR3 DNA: TGTGCCATCAGTGCGGAGCCGGGCACTGAAGCTTTCTTT

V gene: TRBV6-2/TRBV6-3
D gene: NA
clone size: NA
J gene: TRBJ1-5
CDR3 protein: CASSYGQRGRNQPQHF
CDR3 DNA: TGTGCCAGCAGTTACGGGCAAAGGGGGAGGAATCAGCCCCAGCATTTT

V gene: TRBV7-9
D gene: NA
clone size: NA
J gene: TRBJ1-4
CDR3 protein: CAGRATGEKLFF
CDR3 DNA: TGTGCCGGCCGGGCGACGGGTGAAAAACTGTTTTTT